This section outlines one T cell receptor (beta chain) sequence together with its context. The antigen is undetermined. The source of the sample is a study of multiple sclerosis patients with progressive multifocal leukoencephalopathy. Study conclusions and caveats: PML-onset expanded TRB clones were detectable before and during natalizumab therapy.

Trimming stripped 2 bases from V and 6 bases from J, with 5 bases between. Looked up from germline, CDR1 is SGHVS and CDR2 is FQNEAQ. This CDR3 has 11 residues. TCRdb's copy holds only in-frame clones and misses some; the assay was immunoSEQ multiplex PCR. The table lists approximately 28,000 clones, over 80% of them singletons. The time point: time of PML onset. The specimen comprised PBMCs, sampled from a patient treated with natalizumab. The clonotype comes from a woman aged 40 to 55 with progressive multifocal leukoencephalopathy. This chain connects TRBV7-8 to TRBJ2-7; D ambiguous. CDR3 amino acids: CASSLNGEQYF. The CDR3 DNA reads as TGTGCCAGCAGCTTAAACGGCGAGCAGTACTTC. The variable domain in full, completed from reference TRBV7-8 and TRBJ2-7, reads GAGVSQSPRYKVAKRGQDVALRCDPISGHVSLFWYQQALGQGPEFLTYFQNEAQLDKSGLPSDRFFAERPEGSVSTLKIQRTQQEDSAVYLCASSLNGEQYFGPGTRLTVT.